This TCR beta chain was sequenced in a study of T cell repertoires in cytomegalovirus infection. This clonotype came up a few times. CDR1 SGHTA and CDR2 FQGNSA come from the germline V gene. CDR3 length equals 20 residues. V shed 4 bases and J 6 bases; nucleotides not matched to a gene: 23. MiXCR was run by TCRdb on the reads, yielding one entry per CDR3 protein. The sample includes around 200,000 distinct CDR3 sequences, about a sixth seen only once; the top ten take 20% to 25%. This sequence originates from a human donor in good health (CMV status not recorded). Some clones in this sample may be carry-over from other donors' samples. The sample taken for sequencing was CD8+ T cells from PBMCs. The V gene is TRBV7-2, the J gene TRBJ2-2; 7 nucleotides agree with TRBD1. The CDR3 bases are TGTGCCAGCAGCTCGCGGATTAGAAGACAGGGAGAAAAAGTGGCCGGGGAGCTGTTTTTT. It is translated as CASSSRIRRQGEKVAGELFF.